Presented here are 25 T cell receptor beta chains from one specimen sequenced in a study of blood T cell repertoires in COVID-19. Data came from immunoSEQ multiplex PCR; TCRdb stores just in-frame clones and leaves some out. The sample includes more than 350,000 clones, 75% to 90% of them seen just once. The sequencing input was PBMCs or T cells enriched from blood (not recorded which). The source of these receptors is a man in his late teens or twenties who had recovered from COVID-19.

V is TRBV7-9 and J is TRBJ2-1; weak D call: TRBD1 (5 bases). The CDR3 runs to 16 residues. The germline gives CDR1 SEHNR, CDR2 FQNEAQ (reference sequence). Trimming took off 4 bases at V and 3 bases at J, with 16 bases between the two ends. In DNA, the CDR3 is TGTGCCAGCAGCTCCTGGGGCCTTACAGACTACAATGAGCAGTTCTTC. It encodes CASSSWGLTDYNEQFF.

The genes are TRBV28 and TRBJ2-7; 10 nucleotides line up with TRBD1. Germline V CDR1 and CDR2: MDHEN, SYDVKM. The CDR3 contains 15 residues. V lost 4 bases, J lost 7 bases, and 10 bases stayed unmatched. CDR3 DNA: TGTGCCAGCAGTTCACCGGGACAGGGGTTGGGAGAGCAGTACTTC. Protein: CASSSPGQGLGEQYF.

J is TRBJ2-2 and V is TRBV28, with 9 bases fitting TRBD1. V dropped 6 bases and J dropped 4; count of bases not matched to a gene: 30. Germline V gene lookup returns CDR1 MDHEN and CDR2 SYDVKM. CDR3 length: 23 residues. CDR3 bases: TGTGCCAGCAGCACCTCGGGGTGGTTCCGGGACAGGGTAAATGTCAGGGGCACCGGGGAGCTGTTTTTT. Its translation: CASSTSGWFRDRVNVRGTGELFF.

V usage is TRBV6-5 and J usage is TRBJ2-1; D gene ambiguous. This CDR3 is built from 12 residues. The germline V and J ends were trimmed by 8 bases and 5 bases, with 10 bases remaining between them. Germline values: CDR1 MNHEY, CDR2 SVGAGI. CDR3 in amino acids: CASSDWNNEQFF. The CDR3 DNA is TGTGCCAGCTCAGACTGGAACAATGAGCAGTTCTTC.

The chain has TRBV28 and TRBJ1-1; D is perhaps TRBD1 (5 bases). V shed 6 bases and J shed 5 bases, with 19 bases lying between them. The CDR3 consists of 15 residues. In germline, CDR1 is MDHEN, CDR2 SYDVKM. The CDR3 here is CASRQDRVGGTEAFF. CDR3 DNA: TGTGCCAGCAGACAAGACCGCGTTGGGGGGACTGAAGCTTTCTTT.

The chain couples TRBV19 to TRBJ2-5, with D possibly TRBD2 on 6 matching bases. Germline CDR1 and CDR2: LNHDA and SQIVND (reference sequence). This CDR3 has 12 residues. The germline V and J ends were trimmed by 4 bases and 7 bases, with 10 bases remaining between them. This CDR3 is CASSREVGTQYF. The CDR3 DNA is TGTGCCAGTAGTAGGGAGGTGGGGACCCAGTACTTC. Based on the CDR3 plus reference TRBV19 and TRBJ2-5, the full variable domain is DGGITQSPKYLFRKEGQNVTLSCEQNLNHDAMYWYRQDPGQGLRLIYYSQIVNDFQKGDIAEGYSVSREKKESFPLTVTSAQKNPTAFYLCASSREVGTQYFGPGTRLLVL.

This chain uses TRBV6-5 with TRBJ2-7; 7 bases fit TRBD1. The V gene end was trimmed by 6 bases and the J gene end by 3 bases; junction bases not matched to a gene: 2. Germline CDR1 MNHEY, CDR2 SVGAGI. The CDR3 runs to 12 residues. The chain's CDR3 is CASRNRGYEQYF. CDR3 nucleotides: TGTGCCAGCAGAAACAGGGGCTACGAGCAGTACTTC.

This chain links TRBV7-9 with TRBJ1-2; 8 bases match TRBD1. Germline CDR1 is SEHNR and CDR2 is FQNEAQ (reference sequence). V was clipped by 2 bases and J by 5 bases; unmatched bases: 7. The CDR3 spans 15 residues. In DNA form, the CDR3 reads TGTGCCAGCAGCTTACAGGGGGCGGATGTTTATGGCTACACCTTC. This codes for CASSLQGADVYGYTF.

This chain joins TRBV21-1 and TRBJ1-6; the tabulated D call, TRBD1, remains unverified against the DNA. TRBV21-1 is a pseudogene segment. The CDR3 contains 18 residues. The chain's CDR3 is CASSTLRGRGSSCSPLHF. In DNA, the CDR3 is TGTGCCAGCAGCACCCTACGAGGCAGGGGGTCTTCTTGCTCACCCCTCCACTTT.

The chain has TRBV30 and TRBJ1-5, with 7 bases fitting TRBD1. The germline V gene encodes CDR1 GTSNPN and CDR2 SVGIG (reference sequence). The V and J ends lost 0 bases and 4 bases, in that order; junction bases with no gene match: 0. The CDR3 has 13 amino acids. The CDR3 is CAWSVQGNQPQHF. In nucleotides, the CDR3 is TGTGCCTGGAGTGTACAGGGGAATCAGCCCCAGCATTTT.

J is TRBJ1-2 and V is TRBV24-1; TRBD1 aligns across 9 bases. The CDR3 runs to 14 residues. The germline CDR1 and CDR2 sequences are KGHDR and SFDVKD. V was pared by 4 bases and J by 5 bases, with 4 bases of the junction left unmatched. The DNA of the CDR3 is TGTGCCACCAGTGAAAAGGGACAGGGTTATGGCTACACCTTC. Translation: CATSEKGQGYGYTF.

The rearrangement joins TRBV7-3 to TRBJ2-2; TRBD1 matches 8 bases. In germline, CDR1 is SGHTA, CDR2 FQGTGA. V gave up 5 bases and J gave up 1 base; unmatched junction bases: 6. The CDR3 is made up of 16 amino acids. CDR3 sequence reads: CASSLRTGRNTGELFF. The CDR3 DNA follows: TGTGCCAGCAGCCTTAGGACAGGGAGGAACACCGGGGAGCTGTTTTTT.

This rearrangement joins TRBV2 to TRBJ2-7; the D gene is possibly TRBD2 (6 bases). This CDR3 contains 11 residues. Germline CDR1 is SNHLY and CDR2 is FYNNEI. Deletions cut 7 bases from V and 4 bases from J, with 8 bases between. For the CDR3, the DNA is TGTGCCAGCACCGCGGGATACGAGCAGTACTTC. Amino acid sequence: CASTAGYEQYF.

The CDR3 DNA sequence: TGTGCCAGTCGAAAGGGGTCACACTATGGCTACACCTTC. It codes for CASRKGSHYGYTF. The rearrangement links TRBV12-3 or TRBV12-4 to TRBJ1-2, with D tentatively TRBD1 (5 bases). The V end lost 9 bases, the J end lost 3 bases, and 14 bases lay between the germline ends. CDR3 length: 13 amino acids.

The gene calls are TRBV6-5 and TRBJ2-3, with D possibly TRBD2 on 6 matching bases. V lost 7 bases and J 2 bases, leaving 13 bases between the germline ends. The CDR3 length is 14 residues. CDR1 and CDR2 from the germline V gene are MNHEY and SVGAGI. CDR3 region: CASTRDLATDTQYF. CDR3 bases: TGTGCCAGCACAAGGGACTTGGCCACAGATACGCAGTATTTT.

This rearrangement joins TRBV28 to TRBJ2-7; 7 nucleotides line up with TRBD1. This CDR3 is 15 amino acids long. The germline V gene has CDR1 MDHEN and CDR2 SYDVKM. V dropped 0 bases and J dropped 3; count of bases not matched to a gene: 5. The CDR3 spells CASSLWGDSYYEQYF. Written as DNA, the CDR3 is TGTGCCAGCAGTTTATGGGGGGACAGTTACTACGAGCAGTACTTC.

This chain joins TRBV28 and TRBJ2-5; 7 bases line up with TRBD1. Germline CDR1 and CDR2: MDHEN and SYDVKM. There are 13 residues in the CDR3. V shed 7 bases and J 4 bases; nucleotides not matched to a gene: 6. CDR3: CASNRGLGETQYF. CDR3 DNA: TGTGCCAGCAACAGGGGTTTGGGAGAGACCCAGTACTTC.

The V call is TRBV19, the J call TRBJ1-2; a possible D gene is TRBD1 (5 bases). Looked up from germline, CDR1 is LNHDA and CDR2 is SQIVND (reference sequence). The CDR3 is made up of 15 amino acids. Between the trimmed V and J ends, which lost 1 base and 3 bases, there was a span of 12 bases. The CDR3 loop reads CASSIALGPDYGYTF. Written as DNA, the CDR3 is TGTGCCAGTAGTATAGCTCTGGGGCCGGACTATGGCTACACCTTC.

This chain connects TRBV6-5 to TRBJ2-5, with D maybe TRBD2 (5 bases). In germline, CDR1 is MNHEY, CDR2 SVGAGI. The V gene lost 0 bases and the J gene lost 4 bases, with 12 bases spanning the gap. The CDR3 is 15 residues long. The DNA of the CDR3 is TGTGCCAGCAGTTACTCAACCCGCGGAGGAGAGACCCAGTACTTC. Its translation is CASSYSTRGGETQYF.

V and J are TRBV15 and TRBJ1-6; no definite D call. CDR1 LNHNV and CDR2 YYDKDF come from the germline V gene (reference sequence). Trimming left V 0 bases short and J 9 bases short, with 15 bases between. This CDR3 has 16 residues. CDR3 region: CATSRDRRDMGSPLHF. The DNA of the CDR3 is TGTGCCACCAGCAGAGATAGGCGGGATATGGGTTCACCCCTCCACTTT.

V is TRBV20-1 and J is TRBJ2-1; D is ambiguous. Trimming removed 2 bases from V and 7 bases from J, with 6 bases in between. There are 11 residues in the CDR3. Germline values: CDR1 DFQATT, CDR2 SNEGSKA (reference sequence). The CDR3 sequence is CSARLLNEQFF. DNA for the CDR3: TGCAGTGCTAGACTACTGAATGAGCAGTTCTTC.

The CDR3 DNA is TGCGCCAGCAGACGGGATTACGAGCAGTACTTC. It specifies CASRRDYEQYF. The V call is TRBV5-1, the J call TRBJ2-7, with D tentatively TRBD2 (5 bases). V was cut by 5 bases and J by 4 bases, with 7 bases left in between. This CDR3 has 11 amino acids. The germline CDR1 and CDR2 sequences are SGHRS and YFSETQ.

The V call is TRBV2, the J call TRBJ2-1, with D uncertain. Germline V gene sequence: CDR1 SNHLY, CDR2 FYNNEI. CDR3 length: 15 amino acids. The ends were cut back, 5 bases at V and 7 bases at J, with 18 bases in the middle. The CDR3 loop reads CASSTRGTTGNEQFF. As DNA, the CDR3 is TGTGCCAGCAGTACAAGAGGAACGACTGGGAATGAGCAGTTCTTC.

V gene TRBV11-2 combines with J gene TRBJ2-2; 7 nucleotides match TRBD1. Germline CDR1 and CDR2: SGHAT and FQNNGV. The junction had 5 bases not matched to a gene; V was cut back by 8 bases and J by 2 bases. The CDR3 consists of 14 residues. The CDR3 reads CASGRQGNTGELFF. The CDR3 region has the DNA TGTGCCAGCGGCCGACAGGGTAACACCGGGGAGCTGTTTTTT.

The rearrangement uses TRBV5-6 and TRBJ2-2; D gene uncertain. The CDR3 totals 15 residues. V was pared by 0 bases and J by 2 bases, with 8 bases between. Germline CDR1 SGHDT, CDR2 YYEEEE. In DNA form, the CDR3 reads TGTGCCAGCAGCTTGGCAACAACAAACACCGGGGAGCTGTTTTTT. Protein product: CASSLATTNTGELFF. Full variable domain (outside the CDR3, taken from reference TRBV5-6 and TRBJ2-2): DAGVTQSPTHLIKTRGQQVTLRCSPKSGHDTVSWYQQALGQGPQFIFQYYEEEERQRGNFPDRFSGHQFPNYSSELNVNALLLGDSALYLCASSLATTNTGELFFGEGSRLTVL.